One sample yielded the 10 T cell receptor beta chains listed below, sequenced in a study of blood T cells in healthy people across ages. With a J-beta primer mix and a sample-barcoded 5' primer, a second PCR ran roughly 6 to 11 cycles. Using its own MiXCR run on the 5' RACE reads, TCRdb lists one record per CDR3 protein. The sample records roughly 860,000 distinct CDR3 sequences, 62% being singletons. What was sequenced was blood. Source of these receptors: a man younger than 40 in good health.

This clonotype was seen a single time. The J gene is TRBJ2-7, the V gene TRBV14, with 11 bases aligning to TRBD1. V lost 2 bases, J lost 4 bases, and 4 bases stayed unmatched. The CDR3 covers 15 residues. Germline-derived CDR1 and CDR2 are SGHDN and FVKESK. The CDR3 here is CASSQLGQGAYEQYF. The CDR3, as DNA: TGTGCCAGCAGCCAACTAGGACAGGGGGCTTACGAGCAGTACTTC.

V usage is TRBV28 and J usage is TRBJ2-7, with 10 bases fitting TRBD1. CDR3 size: 15 residues. Per germline, CDR1 MDHEN and CDR2 SYDVKM. The ends lost 6 bases at V and 5 bases at J; junction bases unmatched: 10. This CDR3 reads CASSPRTGGNHEQYF. The CDR3 DNA is TGTGCCAGCAGCCCTCGGACAGGGGGTAACCACGAGCAGTACTTC.

This chain links TRBV29-1 with TRBJ2-1; D is ambiguous. CDR1 is SQVTM and CDR2 is ANQGSEA in the germline V gene. The length of the CDR3 is 12 residues. V was cut by 4 bases and J by 2 bases, with 6 bases left in between. The CDR3: CSVVPPYNEQFF. In DNA, the CDR3 is TGCAGCGTTGTGCCCCCCTACAATGAGCAGTTCTTC.

The count of this clonotype is one. The chain recombines TRBV5-5 with TRBJ2-5, with D perhaps TRBD2 (5 bases). The J call may be incorrect, as the DNA end agrees better with TRBJ2-7. The CDR3 length is 14 residues. CDR1 and CDR2 from the germline V gene are SGHKS and YYEKEE (reference sequence). The CDR3 reads CASSLARDIYEQYF. DNA for the CDR3: TGTGCCAGCAGCTTGGCCCGGGATATCTACGAGCAGTACTTC.

The chain recombines TRBV6-2 or TRBV6-3 with TRBJ2-5; tentatively, D is TRBD1 (6 bases). The CDR3 consists of 13 residues. Trimming took off 7 bases at V and 3 bases at J, with 12 bases between the two ends. CDR1 is MNHEY, CDR2 SVGEGT, per germline. The CDR3 spells CASTWTDKETQYF. CDR3 DNA sequence: TGTGCCAGCACCTGGACAGACAAAGAGACCCAGTACTTC.

The V call is TRBV9, the J call TRBJ2-3; D gene ambiguous. From germline, CDR1 is SGDLS and CDR2 YYNGEE. V was clipped by 2 bases and J by 12 bases, with 13 bases between them. This CDR3 has 12 residues. The CDR3 is CASSVNERQQYF. For the CDR3, the DNA is TGTGCCAGCAGCGTCAATGAGCGACAACAGTATTTT.

The rearrangement uses TRBV15 and TRBJ1-2; D is unresolved. CDR1 is LNHNV and CDR2 is YYDKDF in the germline V gene (reference sequence). Trimming stripped 0 bases from V and 2 bases from J, with 13 bases between. The length of the CDR3 is 16 residues. The CDR3 region has the DNA TGTGCCACCAGCAGAGATGGGTTACGGAGGAACTATGGCTACACCTTC. It yields the protein CATSRDGLRRNYGYTF. Filled out from reference TRBV15 and TRBJ1-2, the complete variable domain reads DAMVIQNPRYQVTQFGKPVTLSCSQTLNHNVMYWYQQKSSQAPKLLFHYYDKDFNNEADTPDNFQSRRPNTSFCFLDIRSPGLGDTAMYLCATSRDGLRRNYGYTFGSGTRLTVV.

This chain connects TRBV12-3 or TRBV12-4 to TRBJ1-4; 9 bases are shared with TRBD1. The CDR3 is made up of 15 amino acids. The junction had 10 bases not matched to a gene; V was cut back by 6 bases and J by 8 bases. In DNA, the CDR3 is TGTGCCAGCAGGCTCCCCGGGACAGGGACCGAAAAACTGTTTTTT. Translating it yields CASRLPGTGTEKLFF.

The J gene is TRBJ2-1, the V gene TRBV9; 13 positions match TRBD2. The CDR3 totals 18 residues. Germline CDR1 SGDLS, CDR2 YYNGEE. V lost 2 bases and J lost 2; bases outside the gene matches: 7. The CDR3 DNA reads TGTGCCAGCAGCGTGGCGGGACTAGCGGGGTCTCCCTACAATGAGCAGTTCTTC. Its translation: CASSVAGLAGSPYNEQFF.

The rearrangement joins TRBV2 to TRBJ2-3; D call uncertain. The CDR3 sequence is 11 residues long. V was cut by 11 bases and J by 4 bases, with 10 bases left in between. CDR1 and CDR2 from the germline V gene are SNHLY and FYNNEI. CDR3 DNA: TGTGCCGTAAGGTGGGCAGATACGCAGTATTTT. Protein product: CAVRWADTQYF.